The 11 T cell receptor beta chains below come from one sample, sequenced in a study of graft-versus-host responses after intestinal transplantation. Data came from immunoSEQ multiplex PCR; TCRdb stores just in-frame clones and leaves some out. The table lists about 130,000 clones, 92% of them singletons. Antigens for these TCRs are unknown. Sequenced material: unstimulated CD4+ T cells sorted from spleen or lymph node cells, taken before intestinal transplant. The source of these receptors is a human donor who received an intestinal transplant.

This chain joins TRBV28 and TRBJ2-5; 9 nucleotides align to TRBD1. The CDR3 covers 14 residues. The J segment lost 4 bases and the V segment lost 3 bases, leaving 3 bases of the junction unmatched. The germline V gene encodes CDR1 MDHEN and CDR2 SYDVKM. The CDR3 DNA reads as TGTGCCAGCAGTTTGTACAGGGGGCGAGAGACCCAGTACTTC. Amino acid sequence: CASSLYRGRETQYF.

The chain recombines TRBV28 with TRBJ2-5, with a tentative D call TRBD1 (5 bases). From germline, CDR1 is MDHEN and CDR2 SYDVKM. This CDR3 comprises 15 residues. V lost 8 bases, J lost 2 bases, and 18 bases lay in between. This CDR3 reads CASRPFLGQQETQYF. The CDR3 coding sequence is TGTGCCAGCCGACCTTTTTTGGGGCAGCAAGAGACCCAGTACTTC.

The chain joins TRBV7-3 to TRBJ2-1; D gene uncertain. V was pared by 5 bases and J by 9 bases, with 29 bases between. The CDR3 length is 18 residues. The V gene's germline CDR1 is SGHTA and CDR2 FQGTGA. The CDR3 region is CASSPTATTATGKAEQFF. The DNA of the CDR3 is TGTGCCAGCAGCCCAACGGCGACAACGGCTACGGGCAAGGCTGAGCAGTTCTTC.

V is TRBV6-1 and J is TRBJ2-7; TRBD2 aligns across 10 bases. Germline CDR1 reads MNHNS; CDR2 reads SASEGT. The CDR3 extends over 14 amino acids. Trimming at V came to 4 bases and at J to 2 bases, leaving 2 bases not matched to a gene. In DNA form, the CDR3 reads TGTGCCAGCAGTGGAGCGGGAGGGCCCTACGAGCAGTACTTC. It is translated as CASSGAGGPYEQYF.

The rearrangement joins TRBV27 to TRBJ2-7; 10 bases are a match to TRBD2. Germline trimming cut 5 bases from V and 0 bases from J; bases unmatched to any gene: 4. Per germline, CDR1 MNHEY and CDR2 SMNVEV (reference sequence). The CDR3 spans 15 residues. This CDR3 reads CASSKTSGFSYEQYF. Written as DNA, the CDR3 is TGTGCCAGCAGTAAGACTAGCGGGTTCTCCTACGAGCAGTACTTC.

J is TRBJ2-7 and V is TRBV14, with D possibly being TRBD1 (6 bases). The CDR3 sequence is 16 residues long. Trimming removed 5 bases at V and 0 bases at J, with 17 bases between. The germline gives CDR1 SGHDN, CDR2 FVKESK. The CDR3 region has the DNA TGTGCCAGCAGCTCTATGGGAAGGGACACCTCCTACGAGCAGTACTTC. Protein sequence: CASSSMGRDTSYEQYF.

This chain connects TRBV5-1 to TRBJ2-7, with unresolved D. Germline values: CDR1 SGHRS, CDR2 YFSETQ. The V end was cut by 5 bases, the J end by 4 bases, with 7 bases between. The CDR3 sequence is 11 residues long. CDR3 loop: CASRAMYEQYF. The CDR3 nucleotides read TGCGCCAGCAGGGCTATGTACGAGCAGTACTTC.

V usage is TRBV9 and J usage is TRBJ2-4; D remains unclear. V was pared by 8 bases and J by 1 base, with 13 bases between. CDR1 is SGDLS, CDR2 YYNGEE, per germline. CDR3 length: 14 residues. CDR3 in DNA: TGTGCCAGGTGGGTCGCCGGGGCCAAAAACATTCAGTACTTC. As protein: CARWVAGAKNIQYF.

This clone has a single count. This chain uses TRBV5-6 with TRBJ2-3; no definite D call. Germline assignment: CDR1 SGHDT and CDR2 YYEEEE. Trimming shortened V by 1 base and J by 9 bases, and 15 bases separated the two germline ends. CDR3 size: 14 residues. The CDR3 DNA reads TGTGCCAGCAGCTTGCCGGGCCTTTACAACACGCAGTATTTT. Amino acids: CASSLPGLYNTQYF.

This rearrangement joins TRBV7-7 to TRBJ2-5; 9 nucleotides agree with TRBD1. The CDR3 runs to 14 residues. Germline CDR1 reads SSHAT; CDR2 reads FNYEAQ (reference sequence). V gave up 6 bases and J gave up 4 bases; unmatched junction bases: 6. DNA of the CDR3: TGTGCCAGCAGTACCGGGACAGGGACAGAGACCCAGTACTTC. It yields the protein CASSTGTGTETQYF.

The CDR3 bases are TGTGCCAGCAGTGAGGGGGGAACTCAGCCCCAGCATTTT. It encodes CASSEGGTQPQHF. The chain combines TRBV6-5 with TRBJ1-5; D may be TRBD1 (6 bases). CDR3 size: 13 residues. Trimming cost V 5 bases and J 6 bases, with 11 bases left between them. CDR1 is MNHEY and CDR2 is SVGAGI in the germline V gene.